This T cell receptor beta chain came from a study of post-analysis software for immune sequencing data. Study-level findings and limits: Samples prepared in the same batch strongly co-clustered by F measure. Five TRBV segments occurring more often in patients than controls included TRBV5-6, TRBV5-1 and TRBV20-1. Normalized Chao1 diversity in multiple sclerosis patients fell significantly below that of controls.

CDR1 and CDR2 (germline): LNHNV, YYDKDF (reference sequence). This CDR3 has 16 amino acids. Trimming cost V 4 bases and J 5 bases; bases outside gene matches: 13. Researchers reported that TCR beta cDNA libraries carried unique molecular identifiers. Using its own MiXCR run on the PCR reads, TCRdb lists one record per CDR3 protein. The data hold under 200,000 distinct CDR3 sequences, with roughly 40% observed a single time. This clonotype occurred a few times. Its antigen is currently unknown. This sequence was found in a girl aged 5 to 17 with multiple sclerosis. The source was blood, collected after autologous hematopoietic stem cell transplantation. The chain recombines TRBV15 with TRBJ2-7; 8 positions agree with TRBD1. In DNA form, the CDR3 reads TGTGCCACCAGCAAAGGAACGGACAGGGTCTCTCACGAGCAGTACTTC. Residues: CATSKGTDRVSHEQYF.